This TCR beta chain was sequenced in a study of technical replicates of blood from a few donors. The CDR3 extends over 15 amino acids. V was pared by 5 bases and J by 2 bases, with 12 bases between. Looked up from germline, CDR1 is SGHTA and CDR2 is FQGTGA. The repertoire was sequenced with immunoSEQ multiplex PCR; TCRdb's copy has only in-frame clones and lacks some. Among under 95,000 clones, about 94% were seen once, and the ten largest hold under 0.3%. This clonotype originated in a human donor in good health. Specimen: T cells isolated from PBMCs. The chain combines TRBV7-3 with TRBJ2-2, with a tentative D call TRBD1 (6 bases). CDR3 sequence (DNA): TGTGCCAGCAGCCCCCAGGGGTCCAACACCGGGGAGCTGTTTTTT. This encodes CASSPQGSNTGELFF.